This is a list of T cell receptor beta chains from one sample in a study of cytomegalovirus exposure and HLA in healthy donors. Generated by immunoSEQ multiplex PCR, the TCRdb table keeps only in-frame clones and is missing some. Among around 230,000 clones, over 80% were seen once, and the ten largest hold 6%. The sample was PBMCs. These receptors were taken from a man aged 40-49 years in good health and CMV-seropositive. CDR3s leave out the opening cysteine and the closing phenylalanine or tryptophan. Fields, in order: V gene, D gene, CDR3 protein. The D gene is left open where the match is weak.

V gene: TRBV5-1
D gene: TRBD2
CDR3 protein: ASGLAEETQY

V gene: TRBV10-1
D gene: NA
CDR3 protein: ASSVGGKDTQY

V gene: TRBV30
D gene: NA
CDR3 protein: AWSIYTDTDTQY

V gene: TRBV4-1
D gene: TRBD2
CDR3 protein: ASSPNGSGREQETQY

V gene: TRBV27
D gene: TRBD2
CDR3 protein: ASSFAGEGTGELF

V gene: TRBV4-2
D gene: TRBD1
CDR3 protein: ASSPQTSGGMDSPLH

V gene: TRBV7-6
D gene: TRBD1
CDR3 protein: ASSADRGYGYT

V gene: TRBV19
D gene: NA
CDR3 protein: ASSILGSDGYT

V gene: TRBV5-4
D gene: TRBD1
CDR3 protein: ASSLQGWDTEAF

V gene: TRBV11-2
D gene: NA
CDR3 protein: ASSRPAGQSGELF

V gene: TRBV4-1
D gene: TRBD2
CDR3 protein: ASSPLGLAGRETQY

V gene: TRBV2
D gene: NA
CDR3 protein: ASSPKTYYRVGYT

V gene: TRBV19
D gene: TRBD2
CDR3 protein: ASSPTGTSGTYEQY

V gene: TRBV25-1
D gene: NA
CDR3 protein: ASSEPTQGRSYEQY

V gene: TRBV18
D gene: TRBD1
CDR3 protein: ASSRDSNEKLF

V gene: TRBV7-3
D gene: TRBD2
CDR3 protein: ASSPNLGTSVEQF

V gene: TRBV18
D gene: TRBD2
CDR3 protein: ASSPSSGTYNEQF

V gene: TRBV19
D gene: TRBD1
CDR3 protein: ASSIDLGQGYGYT